Reported below is one T cell receptor (beta chain). Its antigen is currently unknown. The data were obtained in a study of cytomegalovirus exposure and HLA in healthy donors. Trimming left V 7 bases short and J 7 bases short, with 11 bases between. The CDR3 runs to 13 residues. Germline V gene lookup returns CDR1 MNHEY and CDR2 SVGAGI. Overall study findings and caveats: The study labeled 150 to 200 TCR beta chains cytomegalovirus-associated. Sequencing likely generated an artifact that appeared as a cluster of highly shared sequence variants.

Primers for the PCR totalled 60 Vbeta and 13 Jbeta. Only in-frame clones appear in the TCRdb table, and some are missing; sequencing was by immunoSEQ multiplex PCR. Found here are approximately 150,000 clones, over 70% of them singletons; the top ten hold 6.5% to 9%. The specimen was PBMCs. The sequence derives from a middle-aged woman in good health and CMV-seropositive. The rearrangement links TRBV6-5 to TRBJ1-6, with D tentatively TRBD1 (6 bases). CDR3 sequence: CASTNQGNSPLHF. CDR3 DNA sequence: TGTGCCAGCACCAACCAGGGGAATTCACCCCTCCACTTT.